The T cell receptor beta chain described here comes from a study of prognosis after radiotherapy for stage I lung cancer. To note about this clonotype: A much larger clone is a single base away; this may be a read error.

The V end was cut by 2 bases, the J end by 7 bases, with 16 bases between. The CDR3 contains 15 residues. Germline CDR1 reads MNHEY; CDR2 reads SVGEGT. Genomic DNA was subjected to two-round multiplex PCR for amplification of TCR beta CDR3. The authors ran first-round PCR with primers specific to each TRBV and TRBJ gene. TCRdb re-called the multiplex PCR reads with MiXCR, one entry per CDR3 protein. The sample carries 13,000 to 15,000 distinct CDR3 sequences, roughly 52% recorded once. This chain joins TRBV6-2 or TRBV6-3 and TRBJ2-3, with TRBD2 as a possible D gene (5 bases). Sequences were derived from PBMCs, sampled before or after stereotactic body radiation therapy (not recorded which). The source of this sequence is a donor aged 50 or older with non-small cell lung cancer. The CDR3 DNA sequence: TGTGCCAGCAGTTACGGCGGGTGGGCCGGAAATACGCAGTATTTT. Translated, it gives CASSYGGWAGNTQYF.